This TCR beta chain was documented in a study of Graves' ophthalmopathy and Graves' hyperthyroidism. This clonotype was recorded at least ten times. CDR1 is DFQATT, CDR2 SNEGSKA, per germline (reference sequence). This CDR3 spans 16 amino acids. J lost 2 bases, V lost 0 bases, and 10 bases had no gene match. Amplification targeted the TCR beta CDR3 regions, with RNA transcripts as the source material. HTBI-primed RT-PCR formed the first round, and a multiplex PCR formed the second. TCRdb fed the multiplex PCR reads into MiXCR, producing one record per CDR3 protein. The data hold about 600,000 distinct CDR3 sequences, with roughly 39% observed a single time.

Sequenced sample: peripheral blood or thyroid tissue (not recorded which). The chain employs TRBV20-1 and TRBJ2-7, with 7 bases that match TRBD1. The source is an adult man with Graves' hyperthyroidism. CDR3 residues: CSAREEGGLVTYEQYF. CDR3 coding DNA: TGCAGTGCTAGAGAGGAAGGGGGCCTCGTAACCTACGAGCAGTACTTC.